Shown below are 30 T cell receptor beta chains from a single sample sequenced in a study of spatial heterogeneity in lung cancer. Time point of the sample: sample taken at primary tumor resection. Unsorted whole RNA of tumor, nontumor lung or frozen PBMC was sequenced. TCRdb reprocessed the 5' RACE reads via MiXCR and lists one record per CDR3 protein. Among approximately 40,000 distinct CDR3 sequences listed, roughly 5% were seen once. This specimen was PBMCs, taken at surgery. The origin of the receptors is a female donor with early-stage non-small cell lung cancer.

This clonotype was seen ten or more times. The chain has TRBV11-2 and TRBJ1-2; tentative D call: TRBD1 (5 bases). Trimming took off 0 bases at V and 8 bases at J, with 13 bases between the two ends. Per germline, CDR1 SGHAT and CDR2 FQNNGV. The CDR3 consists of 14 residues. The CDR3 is CASSLDRSQGGYTF. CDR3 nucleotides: TGTGCCAGCAGCTTAGATCGTTCCCAGGGCGGCTACACCTTC.

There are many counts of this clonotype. CDR3: CASSQDSWVPIAGGTGELFF. The CDR3 coding sequence is TGCGCCAGCAGCCAAGATAGTTGGGTCCCTATAGCGGGGGGCACCGGGGAGCTGTTTTTT. The chain combines TRBV4-3 with TRBJ2-2, with 10 bases identical to TRBD2. The V gene's germline CDR1 is LGHNA and CDR2 YSLEER. This CDR3 contains 20 residues. V lost 0 bases to trimming and J lost 4 bases; unmatched junction nucleotides: 14.

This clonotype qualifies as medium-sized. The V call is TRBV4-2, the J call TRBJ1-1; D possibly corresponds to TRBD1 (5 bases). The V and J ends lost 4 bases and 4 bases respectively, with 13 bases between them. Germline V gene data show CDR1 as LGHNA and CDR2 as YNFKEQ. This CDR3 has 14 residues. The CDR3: CASSPVGGRTEAFF. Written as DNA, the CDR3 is TGTGCCAGCAGCCCGGTTGGGGGACGCACTGAAGCTTTCTTT.

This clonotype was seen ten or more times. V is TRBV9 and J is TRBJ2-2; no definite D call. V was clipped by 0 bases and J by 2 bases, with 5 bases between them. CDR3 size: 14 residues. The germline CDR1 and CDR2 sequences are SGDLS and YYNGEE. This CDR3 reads CASSVVGNTGELFF. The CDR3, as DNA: TGTGCCAGCAGCGTAGTGGGAAACACCGGGGAGCTGTTTTTT.

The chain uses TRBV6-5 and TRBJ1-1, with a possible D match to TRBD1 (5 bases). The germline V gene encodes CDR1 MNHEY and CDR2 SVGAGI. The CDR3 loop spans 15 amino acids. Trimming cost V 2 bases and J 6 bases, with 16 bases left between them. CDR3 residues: CASSYRGFQTAEAFF. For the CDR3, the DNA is TGTGCCAGCAGTTACCGGGGGTTCCAGACAGCTGAAGCTTTCTTT.

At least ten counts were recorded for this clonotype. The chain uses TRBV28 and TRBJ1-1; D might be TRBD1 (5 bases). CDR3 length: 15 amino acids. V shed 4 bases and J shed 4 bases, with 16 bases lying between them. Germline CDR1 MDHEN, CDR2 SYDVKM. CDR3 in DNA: TGTGCCAGCAGTTCGCCTCTAGGGGTAGGCACTGAAGCTTTCTTT. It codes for CASSSPLGVGTEAFF.

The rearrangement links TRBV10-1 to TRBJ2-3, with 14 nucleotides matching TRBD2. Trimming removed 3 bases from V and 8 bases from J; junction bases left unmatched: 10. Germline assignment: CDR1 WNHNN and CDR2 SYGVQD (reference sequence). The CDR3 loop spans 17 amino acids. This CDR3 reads CASSEGTSGGPRATQYF. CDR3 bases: TGCGCCAGCAGTGAAGGGACTAGCGGGGGCCCGCGGGCTACGCAGTATTTT.

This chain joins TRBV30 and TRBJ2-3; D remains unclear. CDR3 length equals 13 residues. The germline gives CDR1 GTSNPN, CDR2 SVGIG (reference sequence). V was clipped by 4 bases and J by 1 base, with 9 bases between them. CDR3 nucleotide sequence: TGTGCCTGGACGTTGATAGGCACAGATACGCAGTATTTT. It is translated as CAWTLIGTDTQYF.

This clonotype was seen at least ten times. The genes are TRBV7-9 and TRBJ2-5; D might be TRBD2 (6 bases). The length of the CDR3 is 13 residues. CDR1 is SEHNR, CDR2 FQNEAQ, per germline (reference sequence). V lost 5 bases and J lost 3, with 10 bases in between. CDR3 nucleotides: TGTGCCAGCAGCGAGTCGGGGGAAGAGACCCAGTACTTC. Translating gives CASSESGEETQYF.

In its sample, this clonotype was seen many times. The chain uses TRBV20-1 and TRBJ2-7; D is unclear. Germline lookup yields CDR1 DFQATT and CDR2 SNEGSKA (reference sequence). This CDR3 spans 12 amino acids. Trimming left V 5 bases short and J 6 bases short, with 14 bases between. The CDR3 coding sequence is TGCAGTGCTCCCGACCACTTTGGCGAGCAGTACTTC. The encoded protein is CSAPDHFGEQYF.

The CDR3: CAISEPGTGDYNEQFF. In DNA form, the CDR3 reads TGTGCCATCAGTGAGCCCGGGACAGGGGATTACAATGAGCAGTTCTTC. The chain has TRBV10-3 and TRBJ2-1, with TRBD1 identical over 10 bases. Per germline, CDR1 ENHRY and CDR2 SYGVKD. The CDR3 is 16 amino acids. Trimming took 2 bases from V and 4 from J; bases not matched to a gene: 5.

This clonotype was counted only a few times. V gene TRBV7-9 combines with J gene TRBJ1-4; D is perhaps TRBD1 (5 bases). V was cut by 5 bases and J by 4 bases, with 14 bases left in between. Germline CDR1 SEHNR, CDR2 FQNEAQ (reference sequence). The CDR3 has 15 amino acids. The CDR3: CASSTDQGHNEKLFF. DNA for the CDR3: TGTGCCAGCAGCACAGATCAGGGTCATAATGAAAAACTGTTTTTT.

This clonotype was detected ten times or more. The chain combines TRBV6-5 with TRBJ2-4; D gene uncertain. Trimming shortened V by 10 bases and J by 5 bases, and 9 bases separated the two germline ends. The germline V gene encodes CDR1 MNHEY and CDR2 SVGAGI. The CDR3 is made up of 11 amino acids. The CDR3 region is CATTQENIQYF. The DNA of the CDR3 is TGTGCCACCACGCAAGAAAACATTCAGTACTTC.

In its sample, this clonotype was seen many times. The CDR3 DNA reads as TGTGCCAGCAGTTATGAGGGCGGGGAATACTTAGCTAACTATGGCTACACCTTC. Translating gives CASSYEGGEYLANYGYTF. V and J are TRBV6-5 and TRBJ1-2; D gene uncertain. The V and J ends lost 3 bases and 0 bases respectively, with 20 bases between them. Looked up from germline, CDR1 is MNHEY and CDR2 is SVGAGI. The CDR3 extends over 18 amino acids.

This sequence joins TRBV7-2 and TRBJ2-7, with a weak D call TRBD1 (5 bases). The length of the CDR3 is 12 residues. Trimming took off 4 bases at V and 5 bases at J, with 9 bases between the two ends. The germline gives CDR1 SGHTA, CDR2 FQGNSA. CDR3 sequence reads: CASSSREDEQYF. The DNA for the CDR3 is TGTGCCAGCAGCTCCAGGGAAGACGAGCAGTACTTC.

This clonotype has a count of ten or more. The chain's CDR3 is CASSKTIGGNTGELFF. DNA for the CDR3: TGTGCCAGCAGCAAAACGATCGGGGGGAACACCGGGGAGCTGTTTTTT. The rearrangement uses TRBV6-6 and TRBJ2-2; D is possibly TRBD2 (6 bases). CDR3 length equals 16 residues. Germline V gene sequence: CDR1 MNHNY, CDR2 SVGAGI (reference sequence). V dropped 6 bases and J dropped 1 base, with 15 bases sitting between them.

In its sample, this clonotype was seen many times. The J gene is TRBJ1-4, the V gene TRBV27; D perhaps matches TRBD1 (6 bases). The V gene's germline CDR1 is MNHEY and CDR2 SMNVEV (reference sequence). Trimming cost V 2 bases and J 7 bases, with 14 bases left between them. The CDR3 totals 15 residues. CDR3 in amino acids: CASSLVLGHLEKLFF. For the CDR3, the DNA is TGTGCCAGCAGTTTAGTTCTGGGACACCTTGAAAAACTGTTTTTT.

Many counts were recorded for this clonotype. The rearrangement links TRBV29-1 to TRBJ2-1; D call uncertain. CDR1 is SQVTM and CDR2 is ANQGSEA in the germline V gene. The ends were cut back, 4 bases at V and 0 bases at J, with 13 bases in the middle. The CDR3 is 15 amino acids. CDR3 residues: CSVVGSPSSYNEQFF. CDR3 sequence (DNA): TGCAGCGTTGTGGGCTCCCCGAGCTCCTACAATGAGCAGTTCTTC.

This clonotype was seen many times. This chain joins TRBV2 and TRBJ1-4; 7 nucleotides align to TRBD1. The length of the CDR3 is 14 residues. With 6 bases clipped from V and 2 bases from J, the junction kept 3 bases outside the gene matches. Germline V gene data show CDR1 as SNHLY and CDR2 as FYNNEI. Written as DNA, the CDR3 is TGTGCCAGCAGCGCACAGGGGACTAATGAAAAACTGTTTTTT. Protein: CASSAQGTNEKLFF.

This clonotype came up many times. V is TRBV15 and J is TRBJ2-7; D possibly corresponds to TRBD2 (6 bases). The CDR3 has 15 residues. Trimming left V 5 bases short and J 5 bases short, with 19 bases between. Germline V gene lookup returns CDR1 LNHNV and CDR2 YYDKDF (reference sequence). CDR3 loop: CATSRGLSLAHEQYF. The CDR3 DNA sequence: TGTGCCACCAGCCGGGGACTCTCCCTCGCCCACGAGCAGTACTTC.

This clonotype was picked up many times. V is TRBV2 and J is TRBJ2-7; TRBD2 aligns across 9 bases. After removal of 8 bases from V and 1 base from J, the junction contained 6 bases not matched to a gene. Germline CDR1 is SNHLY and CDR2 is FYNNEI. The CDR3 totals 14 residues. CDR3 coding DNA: TGTGCCAGCTGGCGGGGGGGTTCGTCCTACGAGCAGTACTTC. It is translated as CASWRGGSSYEQYF.

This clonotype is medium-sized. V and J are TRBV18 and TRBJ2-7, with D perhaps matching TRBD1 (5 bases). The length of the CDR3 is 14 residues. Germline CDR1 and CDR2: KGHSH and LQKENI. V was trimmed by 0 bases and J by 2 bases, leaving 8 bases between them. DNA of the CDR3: TGTGCCAGCTCACCACCGAAGGGGACCTACGAGCAGTACTTC. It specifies CASSPPKGTYEQYF.

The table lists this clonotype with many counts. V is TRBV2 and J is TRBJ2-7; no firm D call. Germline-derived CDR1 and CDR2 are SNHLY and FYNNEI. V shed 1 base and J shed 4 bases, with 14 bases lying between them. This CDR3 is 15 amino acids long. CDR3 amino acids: CASSEGALSTYEQYF. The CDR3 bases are TGTGCCAGCAGTGAAGGGGCGCTATCTACATACGAGCAGTACTTC.

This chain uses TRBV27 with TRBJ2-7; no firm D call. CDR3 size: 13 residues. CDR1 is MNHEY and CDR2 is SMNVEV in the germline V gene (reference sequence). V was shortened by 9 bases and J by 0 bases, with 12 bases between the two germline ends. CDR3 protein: CARPGGLSYEQYF. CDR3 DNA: TGTGCCAGGCCTGGTGGGCTCTCCTACGAGCAGTACTTC.

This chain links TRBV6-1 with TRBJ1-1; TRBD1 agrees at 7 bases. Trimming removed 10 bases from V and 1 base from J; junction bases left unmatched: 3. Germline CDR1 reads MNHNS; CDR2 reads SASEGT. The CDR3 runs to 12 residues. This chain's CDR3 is CATGDRNTEAFF. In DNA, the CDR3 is TGTGCCACCGGGGACAGGAACACTGAAGCTTTCTTT.

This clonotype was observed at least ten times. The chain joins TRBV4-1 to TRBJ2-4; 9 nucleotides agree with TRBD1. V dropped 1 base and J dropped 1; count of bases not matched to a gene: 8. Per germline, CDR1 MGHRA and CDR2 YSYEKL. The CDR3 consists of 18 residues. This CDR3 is CASSQVGRTGVAKNIQYF. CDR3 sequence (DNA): TGCGCCAGCAGCCAAGTCGGTAGGACAGGGGTGGCCAAAAACATTCAGTACTTC.

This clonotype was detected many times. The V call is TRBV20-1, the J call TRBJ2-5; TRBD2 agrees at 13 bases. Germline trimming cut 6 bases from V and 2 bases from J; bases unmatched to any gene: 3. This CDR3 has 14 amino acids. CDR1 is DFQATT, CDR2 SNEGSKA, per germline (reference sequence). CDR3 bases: TGCAGTGCCCCGGGACTAGCGGGACAAGAGACCCAGTACTTC. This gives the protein CSAPGLAGQETQYF.

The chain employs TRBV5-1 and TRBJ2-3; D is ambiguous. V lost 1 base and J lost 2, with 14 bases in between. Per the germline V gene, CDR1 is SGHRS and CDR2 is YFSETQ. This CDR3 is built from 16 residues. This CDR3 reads CASSLWSPGLTDTQYF. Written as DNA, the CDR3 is TGCGCCAGCAGCTTGTGGTCACCCGGCCTCACAGATACGCAGTATTTT.

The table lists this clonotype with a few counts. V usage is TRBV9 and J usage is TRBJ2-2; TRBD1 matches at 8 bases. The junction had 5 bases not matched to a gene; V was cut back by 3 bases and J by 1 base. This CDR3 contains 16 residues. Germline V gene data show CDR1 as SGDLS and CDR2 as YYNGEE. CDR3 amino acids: CASSARQGMNTGELFF. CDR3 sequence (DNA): TGTGCCAGCAGCGCGCGACAGGGGATGAACACCGGGGAGCTGTTTTTT. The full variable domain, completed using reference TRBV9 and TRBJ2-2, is DSGVTQTPKHLITATGQRVTLRCSPRSGDLSVYWYQQSLDQGLQFLIQYYNGEERAKGNILERFSAQQFPDLHSELNLSSLELGDSALYFCASSARQGMNTGELFFGEGSRLTVL.

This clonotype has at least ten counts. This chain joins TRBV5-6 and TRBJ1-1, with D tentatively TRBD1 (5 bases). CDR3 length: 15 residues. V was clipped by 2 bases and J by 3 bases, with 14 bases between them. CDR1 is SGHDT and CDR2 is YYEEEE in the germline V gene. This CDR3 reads CASSLLGAYDTEAFF. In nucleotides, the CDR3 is TGTGCCAGCAGCTTACTAGGGGCCTACGACACTGAAGCTTTCTTT.